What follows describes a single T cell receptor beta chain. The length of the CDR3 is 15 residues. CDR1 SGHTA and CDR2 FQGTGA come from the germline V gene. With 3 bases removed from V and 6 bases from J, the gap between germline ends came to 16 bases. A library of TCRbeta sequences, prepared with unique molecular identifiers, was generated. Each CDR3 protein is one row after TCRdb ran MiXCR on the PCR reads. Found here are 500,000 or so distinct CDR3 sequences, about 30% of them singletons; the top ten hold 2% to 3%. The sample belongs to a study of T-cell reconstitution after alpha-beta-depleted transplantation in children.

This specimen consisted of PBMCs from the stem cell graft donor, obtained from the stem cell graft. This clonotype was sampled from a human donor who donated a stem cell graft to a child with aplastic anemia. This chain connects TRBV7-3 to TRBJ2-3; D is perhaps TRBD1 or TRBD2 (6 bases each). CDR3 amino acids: CASSFPLGGTDTQYF. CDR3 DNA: TGTGCCAGCAGCTTCCCGCTAGGGGGGACCGATACGCAGTATTTT.